Following are 15 T cell receptor beta chains from one sample sequenced in a study of T cells in Graves' hyperthyroidism and ophthalmopathy. Amplification of TCR beta CDR3 regions used RNA as the template. HTBI primers drove first-round RT-PCR of the TCR CDR3. TCRdb fed the multiplex PCR reads into MiXCR, producing one record per CDR3 protein. This table holds roughly 380,000 distinct CDR3 sequences, 15% to 20% found once. Specimen: blood. These receptors originate from a woman aged 40 to 49 with Graves' ophthalmopathy.

This clonotype was detected ten times or more. This sequence joins TRBV28 and TRBJ1-2; weak D call: TRBD1 (5 bases). Germline values: CDR1 MDHEN, CDR2 SYDVKM. Trimming pared 6 bases from V and 2 bases from J, leaving 13 bases between. The CDR3 is 14 residues long. The CDR3 DNA reads TGTGCCAGCAGAGCCGGGACGGGAAACTATGGCTACACCTTC. It codes for CASRAGTGNYGYTF.

The chain combines TRBV7-3 with TRBJ2-5; 7 bases align to TRBD1. Germline V gives CDR1 SGHTA, CDR2 FQGTGA. This CDR3 spans 15 amino acids. J lost 2 bases, V lost 3 bases, and 6 bases had no gene match. The CDR3 coding sequence is TGTGCCAGCAGCTTCCAGGGACAGCTACAAGAGACCCAGTACTTC. Its translation is CASSFQGQLQETQYF. The whole variable domain, remainder taken from reference TRBV7-3 and TRBJ2-5, is GAGVSQTPSNKVTEKGKYVELRCDPISGHTALYWYRQSLGQGPEFLIYFQGTGAADDSGLPNDRFFAVRPEGSVSTLKIQRTERGDSAVYLCASSFQGQLQETQYFGPGTRLLVL.

This clonotype came up many times. The chain recombines TRBV2 with TRBJ1-2; D ambiguous. The length of the CDR3 is 15 residues. Germline CDR1 SNHLY, CDR2 FYNNEI. The V and J ends lost 5 bases and 0 bases respectively, with 13 bases between them. In DNA form, the CDR3 reads TGTGCCAGCAGTTCTGCTAGGACGGCTAACTATGGCTACACCTTC. Translated, it gives CASSSARTANYGYTF.

In this sample, this clonotype turned up many times. The V gene is TRBV20-1, the J gene TRBJ1-1; possibly TRBD1 for D (6 bases). CDR3 length: 12 amino acids. Trimming stripped 7 bases from V and 3 bases from J, with 12 bases between. Germline loops: CDR1 DFQATT, CDR2 SNEGSKA (reference sequence). The CDR3 sequence is CSVVQGDTEAFF. CDR3 in DNA: TGCAGTGTCGTACAGGGAGACACTGAAGCTTTCTTT.

There are many counts of this clonotype. The V gene is TRBV20-1, the J gene TRBJ1-1; D unclear. V shed 5 bases and J shed 6 bases, with 16 bases lying between them. Germline assignment: CDR1 DFQATT and CDR2 SNEGSKA (reference sequence). This CDR3 contains 13 residues. CDR3 coding DNA: TGCAGTGCTCTAACCGGGATACTGGCTGAAGCTTTCTTT. Its protein is CSALTGILAEAFF.

This clonotype was observed many times. With a much larger clone just one base away, this may be a read error. The CDR3 protein is CASSTGAANYGYTF. The CDR3 nucleotides are TGTGCCAGCAGCACCGGGGCAGCTAACTATGGCTACACCTTC. The chain carries TRBV27 and TRBJ1-2; D is perhaps TRBD1 (5 bases). Germline V lookup: CDR1 MNHEY, CDR2 SMNVEV (reference sequence). The CDR3 has 14 residues. Trimming shortened V by 6 bases and J by 0 bases, and 11 bases separated the two germline ends.

This clonotype has ten or more counts. This chain uses TRBV11-2 with TRBJ2-2; D uncertain. Germline V lookup: CDR1 SGHAT, CDR2 FQNNGV. Trimming removed 5 bases at V and 6 bases at J, with 16 bases between. The CDR3 is 15 amino acids. The CDR3 DNA sequence: TGTGCCAGCAGCCCCGTACGAATATACTCCGGGGAGCTGTTTTTT. It translates to CASSPVRIYSGELFF.

The chain recombines TRBV12-3 or TRBV12-4 with TRBJ2-7; D not resolved. The CDR3 extends over 12 amino acids. V dropped 6 bases and J dropped 3 bases, with 9 bases sitting between them. CDR3 protein: CASSNDGYEQYF. In DNA form, the CDR3 reads TGTGCCAGCAGCAACGATGGCTACGAGCAGTACTTC.

This clonotype was seen ten or more times. The chain employs TRBV6-2 or TRBV6-3 and TRBJ2-1, with D possibly called TRBD1 or TRBD2 (5 bases each). V lost 2 bases to trimming and J lost 4 bases, with 12 bases between them. The CDR3 runs 15 residues. Germline values: CDR1 MNHEY, CDR2 SVGEGT. CDR3 sequence: CASSYGDLLYNEQFF. The CDR3, as DNA: TGTGCCAGCAGTTACGGGGACCTCCTTTACAATGAGCAGTTCTTC.

This clonotype has ten or more counts. The genes are TRBV6-1 and TRBJ1-2; TRBD1 is a possible D gene (5 bases). Trimming pared 6 bases from V and 3 bases from J, leaving 11 bases between. This CDR3 comprises 13 residues. Germline V gives CDR1 MNHNS, CDR2 SASEGT. CDR3 sequence (DNA): TGTGCCAGCAGACGCCAGGGTGACTATGGCTACACCTTC. Its translation is CASRRQGDYGYTF.

This clonotype was seen many times. The chain uses TRBV6-1 and TRBJ1-1; D gene unclear. This CDR3 spans 12 amino acids. V was pared by 3 bases and J by 3 bases, with 5 bases between. Germline V gives CDR1 MNHNS, CDR2 SASEGT. CDR3 bases: TGTGCCAGCAGTGACACGTACACTGAAGCTTTCTTT. Its protein is CASSDTYTEAFF.

This clonotype was detected many times. The chain is built from TRBV29-1 and TRBJ2-7; 9 positions match TRBD1. This CDR3 is 14 amino acids long. Looked up from germline, CDR1 is SQVTM and CDR2 is ANQGSEA. J gave up 6 bases and V 2 bases, and 8 bases lay outside the gene matches. The CDR3 loop is CSVEKTDRGREQYF. CDR3 sequence (DNA): TGCAGCGTTGAAAAAACGGACAGGGGTCGCGAGCAGTACTTC.

This clonotype was found many times. The rearrangement uses TRBV20-1 and TRBJ2-5, with D tentatively TRBD1 (5 bases). The V end was cut by 3 bases, the J end by 2 bases, with 10 bases between. The length of the CDR3 is 13 residues. CDR1 and CDR2 from the germline V gene are DFQATT and SNEGSKA (reference sequence). The CDR3 spells CSARGLVQETQYF. In DNA form, the CDR3 reads TGCAGTGCTAGGGGGCTGGTACAAGAGACCCAGTACTTC.

This clonotype was counted at least ten times. The chain uses TRBV19 and TRBJ1-2; 9 positions agree with TRBD1. V shed 7 bases and J 2 bases; nucleotides not matched to a gene: 2. The germline V gene has CDR1 LNHDA and CDR2 SQIVND (reference sequence). This CDR3 contains 13 residues. CDR3 protein: CASNGQGNYGYTF. The CDR3 nucleotides read TGTGCCAGTAATGGACAGGGGAACTATGGCTACACCTTC.

The V call is TRBV6-1, the J call TRBJ2-7, with TRBD1 matching over 7 bases. V lost 6 bases and J lost 4; bases outside the gene matches: 9. CDR1 MNHNS and CDR2 SASEGT come from the germline V gene. The CDR3 runs 14 residues. CDR3: CASRRDSGLYEQYF. In nucleotides, the CDR3 is TGTGCCAGCAGACGGGACAGCGGCCTTTACGAGCAGTACTTC.